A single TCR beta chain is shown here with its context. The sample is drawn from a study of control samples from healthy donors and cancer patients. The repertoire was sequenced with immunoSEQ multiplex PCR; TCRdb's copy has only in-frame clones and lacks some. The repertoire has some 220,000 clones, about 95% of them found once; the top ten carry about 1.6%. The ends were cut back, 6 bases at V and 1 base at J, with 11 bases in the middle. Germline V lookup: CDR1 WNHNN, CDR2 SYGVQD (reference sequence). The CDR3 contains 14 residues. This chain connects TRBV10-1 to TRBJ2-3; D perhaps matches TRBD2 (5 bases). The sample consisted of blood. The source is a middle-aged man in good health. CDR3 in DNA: TGCGCCAGCAGCCCTTCCGGGGGCACAGATACGCAGTATTTT. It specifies CASSPSGGTDTQYF.